This T cell receptor (beta chain) was documented in a study of identical twins. The sample holds many counts of this clonotype. As yet, its antigen is unknown. Germline loops: CDR1 SQVTM, CDR2 ANQGSEA. The CDR3 spans 12 residues. V trimming: 5 bases; J trimming: 6 bases; junction bases outside the gene matches: 3. Each donor was a healthy Caucasian. Study results and caveats: Monozygotic twins shared more out-of-frame TCR alpha than recombination models predicted.

TCRdb re-analysed the 5' RACE reads in MiXCR, keeping a single row per CDR3 protein. The sample shows approximately 210,000 distinct CDR3 sequences, 6.5% of them seen only once. The sample was also reused in another study, on T cells expressing NK-cell markers. This second study notes: Sorted CD3+CD56+NKG2C+, CD3+CD56+NKG2C- and CD3+CD56-NKG2C+ T cells supplied TCR beta repertoires. Seven of the eight sequenced donors were classified as HCMV-seropositive, and one was classified as seronegative.

Sequencing was performed on CD8+ T cells sorted from blood. The TCR comes from a woman between 18 and 29 years old in good health. This chain joins TRBV29-1 and TRBJ2-1, with 8 bases matching TRBD2. This chain's CDR3 is CSVTSGPNEQFF. In DNA, the CDR3 is TGCAGCGTTACTAGCGGACCCAATGAGCAGTTCTTC.